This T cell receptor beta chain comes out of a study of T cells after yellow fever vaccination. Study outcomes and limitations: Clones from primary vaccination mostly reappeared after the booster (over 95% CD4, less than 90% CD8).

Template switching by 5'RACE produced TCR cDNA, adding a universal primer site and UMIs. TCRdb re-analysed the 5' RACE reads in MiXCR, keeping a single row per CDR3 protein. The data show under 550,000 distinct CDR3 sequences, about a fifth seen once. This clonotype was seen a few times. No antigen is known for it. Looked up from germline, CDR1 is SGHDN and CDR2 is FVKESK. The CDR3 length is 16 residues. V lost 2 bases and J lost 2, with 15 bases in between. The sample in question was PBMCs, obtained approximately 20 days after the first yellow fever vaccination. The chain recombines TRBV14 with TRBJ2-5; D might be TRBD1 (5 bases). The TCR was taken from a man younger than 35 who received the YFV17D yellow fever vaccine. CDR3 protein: CASSQPPGFRQETQYF. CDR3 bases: TGTGCCAGCAGCCAACCTCCAGGGTTCCGACAAGAGACCCAGTACTTC.